The clone carrying this TCR beta chain came up a few times. Its antigen remains unknown. Time point noted: healthy volunteer bleed at 6 weeks. Whole blood, unfractionated, served as the material for total RNA extraction. Separate cDNA molecules received unique molecular identifiers, which the library attached to them. TCRdb reanalysed the RACE reads using MiXCR and keeps one entry per CDR3 protein. The sample has fewer than 100,000 distinct CDR3 sequences, 7% to 9.5% seen once. This specimen belongs to a study of human T cells and chemical hapten exposure. Study summary: Slight volume differences across pooled libraries mainly accounted for varying per-sample TCR yields.

The study, taken as a whole, reports: Once DPC sensitization occurred, TCRs above 1 in 1000 frequency showed no change.

The germline V gene has CDR1 MNHNS and CDR2 SASEGT. With 7 bases clipped from V and 0 bases from J, the junction kept 6 bases outside the gene matches. The CDR3 consists of 15 residues. The TCR comes from a female donor in good health. Some clones in this sample may be carry-over from other donors' samples. What was sequenced was whole blood. The chain has TRBV6-1 and TRBJ2-7, with 10 nucleotides matching TRBD2. The CDR3: CASTELAGSSYEQYF. As DNA, the CDR3 is TGTGCCAGCACCGAACTAGCGGGGAGCTCCTACGAGCAGTACTTC.